The 17 T cell receptor beta chains in this list originate from one sample, sequenced in a study of T cells in Graves' hyperthyroidism and ophthalmopathy. What was amplified from RNA transcripts were TCR beta CDR3 regions. An initial round of RT-PCR targeting the TCR CDR3 relied on the HTBI primer set. One entry per CDR3 protein, called by TCRdb with MiXCR from the multiplex PCR reads. There are hundreds of thousands of distinct CDR3 sequences in the sample; around 20% occur only once, and about half lies in the top ten. Sequencing was carried out using blood. These receptors were collected from a man in his forties with Graves' ophthalmopathy.

The rearrangement links TRBV10-1 to TRBJ2-3, with 12 bases aligning to TRBD2. The V segment lost 2 bases and the J segment 2 bases; nucleotides outside the gene matches: 2. CDR1 and CDR2 from the germline V gene are WNHNN and SYGVQD (reference sequence). This CDR3 comprises 16 residues. CDR3 region: CASSETSGGPTDTQYF. The DNA for the CDR3 is TGCGCCAGCAGTGAGACTAGCGGGGGGCCCACAGATACGCAGTATTTT.

The CDR3 region has the DNA TGTGCCAGGCCCACAGATACGCAGTATTTT. Translating it yields CARPTDTQYF. This chain connects TRBV27 to TRBJ2-3; D unresolved. The CDR3 runs to 10 residues. Trimming removed 9 bases from V and 2 bases from J, with 3 bases in between. Germline CDR1 MNHEY, CDR2 SMNVEV (reference sequence).

This clonotype has just a few counts. The CDR3 is CASSEWLKGAFF. The CDR3 region has the DNA TGTGCCAGCAGTGAATGGCTGAAGGGAGCTTTCTTT. This sequence joins TRBV6-1 and TRBJ1-1; no clear D. Trimming stripped 2 bases from V and 10 bases from J, with 11 bases between. CDR1 and CDR2 (germline): MNHNS, SASEGT. The CDR3 sequence is 12 residues long.

This clonotype was observed a handful of times. This chain connects TRBV30 to TRBJ2-1, with D possibly TRBD2 on 6 matching bases. V shed 7 bases and J shed 0 bases, with 10 bases lying between them. The CDR3 loop spans 13 amino acids. The germline V gene encodes CDR1 GTSNPN and CDR2 SVGIG (reference sequence). The CDR3 loop reads CASVGGSYNEQFF. CDR3 nucleotide sequence: TGTGCCTCCGTCGGGGGCTCCTACAATGAGCAGTTCTTC.

This clonotype has ten or more counts. The V gene is TRBV28, the J gene TRBJ2-3, with TRBD2 matching over 11 bases. The trim removed 8 bases at V and 3 bases at J, leaving 7 bases unmatched. Germline lookup yields CDR1 MDHEN and CDR2 SYDVKM. This CDR3 is built from 15 residues. The CDR3 spells CASGTSGRGTDTQYF. The CDR3 DNA is TGTGCCAGCGGGACTAGCGGTCGAGGGACAGATACGCAGTATTTT.

Ten or more counts support this clonotype. Its ends do not fully match the called genes, so a read error is possible. The chain employs TRBV20-1 and TRBJ2-7; TRBD1 agrees at 7 bases. The CDR3 extends over 13 amino acids. From germline, CDR1 is DFQATT and CDR2 SNEGSKA (reference sequence). The CDR3 DNA follows: TGCAGTGCTAGACGGGACAGCTCCCACGAGCAGTACTTC. This gives the protein CSARRDSSHEQYF.

This clonotype occurred many times. The CDR3: CASTSLAGGLETQYF. In DNA form, the CDR3 reads TGTGCCAGCACCTCCTTAGCGGGGGGGCTTGAGACCCAGTACTTC. V gene TRBV11-2 combines with J gene TRBJ2-5, with 11 bases that match TRBD2. Trimming removed 7 bases from V and 5 bases from J; junction bases left unmatched: 9. The CDR3 is made up of 15 amino acids. The germline V gene encodes CDR1 SGHAT and CDR2 FQNNGV.

This clonotype was seen at least ten times. This chain joins TRBV28 and TRBJ2-3; no definite D call. Germline assignment: CDR1 MDHEN and CDR2 SYDVKM. This CDR3 is 14 amino acids long. Deletions cut 2 bases from V and 3 bases from J, with 9 bases between. CDR3 in amino acids: CASSLGLLTDTQYF. The CDR3 nucleotides are TGTGCCAGCAGTTTAGGGTTGTTGACAGATACGCAGTATTTT.

The rearrangement uses TRBV6-1 and TRBJ1-6, with a possible D match to TRBD1 (6 bases). The germline V gene has CDR1 MNHNS and CDR2 SASEGT. Trimming shortened V by 3 bases and J by 9 bases, and 15 bases separated the two germline ends. CDR3 length equals 15 residues. CDR3 loop: CASSDEGEPSSPLHF. For the CDR3, the DNA is TGTGCCAGCAGTGATGAGGGGGAGCCTAGTTCACCCCTCCACTTT.

The gene calls are TRBV19 and TRBJ2-7, with 7 bases aligning to TRBD2. CDR3 length equals 14 residues. Germline V lookup: CDR1 LNHDA, CDR2 SQIVND (reference sequence). V lost 3 bases to trimming and J lost 3 bases; unmatched junction nucleotides: 5. The CDR3 DNA follows: TGTGCCAGTAGTATTCGGGGGGAAGTCTACGAGCAGTACTTC. This gives the protein CASSIRGEVYEQYF. Complete variable domain (other parts from reference TRBV19 and TRBJ2-7): DGGITQSPKYLFRKEGQNVTLSCEQNLNHDAMYWYRQDPGQGLRLIYYSQIVNDFQKGDIAEGYSVSREKKESFPLTVTSAQKNPTAFYLCASSIRGEVYEQYFGPGTRLTVT.

This clonotype came up a few times. The V and J genes are TRBV20-1 and TRBJ2-1; tentative D call: TRBD2 (6 bases). Between the trimmed V and J ends, which lost 5 bases and 6 bases, there was a span of 11 bases. The CDR3 covers 12 residues. Germline CDR1 DFQATT, CDR2 SNEGSKA (reference sequence). The CDR3 DNA is TGCAGTGCTGGGCGGGACCCCAATGAGCAGTTCTTC. Translated, it gives CSAGRDPNEQFF.

Concerning this clonotype itself: A much larger clone sits a single nucleotide away, making a read error possible. This rearrangement joins TRBV20-1 to TRBJ2-1; 8 bases agree with TRBD2. Germline V gene sequence: CDR1 DFQATT, CDR2 SNEGSKA (reference sequence). The CDR3 consists of 14 residues. The CDR3 loop reads CRGLAGFNYNEQFF. CDR3 nucleotide sequence: TGCCGTGGCCTAGCGGGCTTCAACTACAATGAGCAGTTCTTC.

This clonotype was seen a few times. The chain recombines TRBV25-1 with TRBJ2-7; D is perhaps TRBD1 (6 bases). The CDR3 has 20 amino acids. V lost 4 bases, J lost 2 bases, and 30 bases lay in between. CDR1 and CDR2 from the germline V gene are MGHDK and SYGVNS. Here the CDR3 DNA reads TGTGCCAGCAGTGGTTTAGGTGAGCCTAACGAAAGATGGGGGCCCTACGAGCAGTACTTC. Residues: CASSGLGEPNERWGPYEQYF.

The chain carries TRBV6-1 and TRBJ1-1; a weak D match, TRBD1 (5 bases). The CDR3 is 14 amino acids. Deletions cut 8 bases from V and 0 bases from J, with 13 bases between. Germline CDR1 and CDR2: MNHNS and SASEGT. The CDR3 sequence: CASCTGDLNTEAFF. The CDR3 bases are TGTGCCAGCTGTACAGGCGACCTGAACACTGAAGCTTTCTTT.

The CDR3 DNA sequence: TGTGCCAGCAGTGAATGGGTAGGGCCCACTGAAGCTTTCTTT. Encoded protein: CASSEWVGPTEAFF. V is TRBV6-1 and J is TRBJ1-1; no definite D call. With 2 bases removed from V and 4 bases from J, the gap between germline ends came to 11 bases. Germline CDR1 and CDR2: MNHNS and SASEGT. The CDR3 has 14 amino acids.

This clonotype has a count of ten or more. This rearrangement joins TRBV20-1 to TRBJ2-1; D ambiguous. Germline-derived CDR1 and CDR2 are DFQATT and SNEGSKA (reference sequence). The V and J ends lost 1 base and 0 bases respectively, with 19 bases between them. This CDR3 spans 18 amino acids. The chain's CDR3 is CSARGVTNPPSSYNEQFF. CDR3 DNA sequence: TGCAGTGCTAGAGGGGTGACGAACCCTCCGAGCTCCTACAATGAGCAGTTCTTC.

The sample holds one count of this clonotype. The rearrangement joins TRBV19 to TRBJ2-7, with 10 bases lining up with TRBD1. This CDR3 has 13 amino acids. Germline CDR1 and CDR2: LNHDA and SQIVND (reference sequence). The trim removed 7 bases at V and 5 bases at J, leaving 5 bases unmatched. In DNA form, the CDR3 reads TGTGCCAGTAAGGGGACAGGGGTCAACGAGCAGTACTTC. Translating gives CASKGTGVNEQYF.